This T cell receptor (beta chain) was identified during a study of T cells in Graves' hyperthyroidism and ophthalmopathy. Template material for amplifying TCR beta CDR3 regions consisted of RNA transcripts. First-round RT-PCR with HTBI primers amplified the TCR CDR3 region. A single record per CDR3 protein comes from TCRdb applying MiXCR to the multiplex PCR reads. The sample holds about 620,000 distinct CDR3 sequences, 15% to 20% seen once. Trimming removed 7 bases at V and 8 bases at J, with 12 bases between. The CDR3 consists of 12 residues. The V gene's germline CDR1 is ENHRY and CDR2 SYGVKD. The rearrangement links TRBV10-3 to TRBJ2-1; weak D call: TRBD2 (6 bases). Input material: blood. The sequence came from a woman aged 25-40 years with Graves' hyperthyroidism. The CDR3 DNA follows: TGTGCCATCACCGGAACGGGGGATGAGCAGTTCTTC. Translating gives CAITGTGDEQFF.